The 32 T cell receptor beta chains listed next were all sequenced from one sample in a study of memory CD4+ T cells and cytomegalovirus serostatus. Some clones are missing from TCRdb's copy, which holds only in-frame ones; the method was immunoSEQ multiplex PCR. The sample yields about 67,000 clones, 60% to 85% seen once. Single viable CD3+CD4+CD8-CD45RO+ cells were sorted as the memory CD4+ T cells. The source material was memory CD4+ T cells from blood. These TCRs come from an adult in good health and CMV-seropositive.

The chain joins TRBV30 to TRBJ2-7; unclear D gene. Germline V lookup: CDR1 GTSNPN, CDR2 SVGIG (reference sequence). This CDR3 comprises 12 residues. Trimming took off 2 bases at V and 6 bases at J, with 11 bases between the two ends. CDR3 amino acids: CAWSSTLLEQYF. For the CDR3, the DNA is TGTGCCTGGAGTAGCACACTCCTCGAGCAGTACTTC.

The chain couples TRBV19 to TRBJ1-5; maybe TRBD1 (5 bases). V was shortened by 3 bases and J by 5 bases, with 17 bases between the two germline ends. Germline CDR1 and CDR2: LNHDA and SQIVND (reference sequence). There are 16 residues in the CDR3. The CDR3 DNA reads TGTGCCAGTAGTATGGGACGACGGACTCATGATCAGCCCCAGCATTTT. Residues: CASSMGRRTHDQPQHF.

The CDR3 DNA reads TGCAGCGTTGGCGGGGCCCCCTCAAAGATGAACACTGAAGCTTTCTTT. Encoded protein: CSVGGAPSKMNTEAFF. The gene calls are TRBV29-1 and TRBJ1-1; a possible D gene is TRBD1 (5 bases). The CDR3 sequence is 16 residues long. The germline V gene has CDR1 SQVTM and CDR2 ANQGSEA. V shed 4 bases and J shed 0 bases, with 18 bases lying between them.

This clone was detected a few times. The CDR3: CASSGRQGSYTGELFF. DNA of the CDR3: TGTGCCAGCAGTGGTCGACAGGGGTCGTACACCGGGGAGCTGTTTTTT. V gene TRBV6-1 combines with J gene TRBJ2-2; 8 nucleotides align to TRBD1. The CDR3 sequence is 16 residues long. J gave up 3 bases and V 4 bases, and 7 bases lay outside the gene matches. From germline, CDR1 is MNHNS and CDR2 SASEGT.

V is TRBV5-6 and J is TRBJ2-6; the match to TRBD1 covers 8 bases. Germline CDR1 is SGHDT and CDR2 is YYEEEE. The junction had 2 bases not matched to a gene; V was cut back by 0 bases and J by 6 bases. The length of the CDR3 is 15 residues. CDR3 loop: CASSLDRGAANVLTF. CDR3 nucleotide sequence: TGTGCCAGCAGCTTGGACAGGGGGGCGGCCAACGTCCTGACTTTC. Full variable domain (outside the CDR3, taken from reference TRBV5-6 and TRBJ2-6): DAGVTQSPTHLIKTRGQQVTLRCSPKSGHDTVSWYQQALGQGPQFIFQYYEEEERQRGNFPDRFSGHQFPNYSSELNVNALLLGDSALYLCASSLDRGAANVLTFGAGSRLTVL.

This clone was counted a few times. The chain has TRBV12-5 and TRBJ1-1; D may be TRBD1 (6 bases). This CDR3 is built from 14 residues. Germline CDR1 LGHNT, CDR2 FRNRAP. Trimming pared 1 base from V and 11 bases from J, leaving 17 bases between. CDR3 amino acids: CASGLGSLGGYAFF. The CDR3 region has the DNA TGTGCTAGTGGTTTGGGTTCCTTAGGGGGTTATGCTTTCTTT.

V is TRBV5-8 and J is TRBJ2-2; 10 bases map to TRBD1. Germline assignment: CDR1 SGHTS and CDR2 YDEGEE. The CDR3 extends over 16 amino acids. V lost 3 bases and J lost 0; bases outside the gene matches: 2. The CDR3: CASSWDRGTNTGELFF. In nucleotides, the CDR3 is TGTGCCAGCAGCTGGGACAGGGGCACGAACACCGGGGAGCTGTTTTTT.

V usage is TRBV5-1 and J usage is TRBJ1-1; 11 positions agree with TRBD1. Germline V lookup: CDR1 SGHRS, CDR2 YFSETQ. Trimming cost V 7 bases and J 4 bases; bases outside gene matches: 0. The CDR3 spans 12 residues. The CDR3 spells CASGTGGTEAFF. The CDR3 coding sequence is TGCGCCAGCGGGACAGGGGGCACTGAAGCTTTCTTT.

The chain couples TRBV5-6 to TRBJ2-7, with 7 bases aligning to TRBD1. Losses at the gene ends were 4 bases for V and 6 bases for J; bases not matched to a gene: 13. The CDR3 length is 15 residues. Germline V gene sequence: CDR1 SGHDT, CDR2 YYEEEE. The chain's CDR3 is CASSLMDRMVGEQYF. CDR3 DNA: TGTGCCAGCAGCCTTATGGACAGGATGGTGGGCGAGCAGTACTTC.

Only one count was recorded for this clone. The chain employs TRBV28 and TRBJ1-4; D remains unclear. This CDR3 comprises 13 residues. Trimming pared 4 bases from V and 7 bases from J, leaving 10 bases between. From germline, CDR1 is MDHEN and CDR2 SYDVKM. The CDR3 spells CASSSTVVEKLFF. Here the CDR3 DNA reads TGTGCCAGCAGTTCCACTGTAGTTGAAAAACTGTTTTTT.

The CDR3 loop is CSVQGLAGDNGELFF. The CDR3 bases are TGCAGCGTCCAAGGACTAGCGGGAGATAACGGGGAGCTGTTTTTT. V and J are TRBV29-1 and TRBJ2-2; TRBD2 aligns across 13 bases. This CDR3 is 15 amino acids long. Germline V CDR1 and CDR2: SQVTM, ANQGSEA. V shed 6 bases, J shed 7 bases, and the junction held 8 bases outside the gene matches.

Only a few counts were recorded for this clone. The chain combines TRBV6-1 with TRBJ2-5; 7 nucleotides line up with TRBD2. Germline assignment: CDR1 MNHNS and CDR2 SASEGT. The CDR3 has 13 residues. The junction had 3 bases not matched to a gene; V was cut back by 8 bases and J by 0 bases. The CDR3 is CASSLADQETQYF. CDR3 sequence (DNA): TGTGCCAGCTCTCTAGCGGACCAAGAGACCCAGTACTTC.

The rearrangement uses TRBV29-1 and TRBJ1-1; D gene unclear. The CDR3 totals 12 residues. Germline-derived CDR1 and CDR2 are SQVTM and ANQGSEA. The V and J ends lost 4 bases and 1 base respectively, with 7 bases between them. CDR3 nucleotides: TGCAGCGTTGTAGGCGGGAACACTGAAGCTTTCTTT. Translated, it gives CSVVGGNTEAFF.

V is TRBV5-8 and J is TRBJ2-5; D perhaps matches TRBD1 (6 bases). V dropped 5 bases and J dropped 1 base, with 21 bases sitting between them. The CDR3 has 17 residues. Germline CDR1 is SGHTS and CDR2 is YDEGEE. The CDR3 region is CASRHVAWTEGQETQYF. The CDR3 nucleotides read TGTGCCAGCAGACACGTGGCCTGGACAGAGGGCCAAGAGACCCAGTACTTC. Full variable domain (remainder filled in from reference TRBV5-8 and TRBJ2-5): EAGVTQSPTHLIKTRGQQATLRCSPISGHTSVYWYQQALGLGLQFLLWYDEGEERNRGNFPPRFSGRQFPNYSSELNVNALELEDSALYLCASRHVAWTEGQETQYFGPGTRLLVL.

In nucleotides, the CDR3 is TGTGCCAGCAGCCCCCCGGCAACTAATGAAAAACTGTTTTTT. This gives the protein CASSPPATNEKLFF. The gene calls are TRBV11-2 and TRBJ1-4; D is ambiguous. CDR1 is SGHAT, CDR2 FQNNGV, per germline. Trimming took 5 bases from V and 0 from J, leaving 7 bases between them. CDR3 length: 14 residues.

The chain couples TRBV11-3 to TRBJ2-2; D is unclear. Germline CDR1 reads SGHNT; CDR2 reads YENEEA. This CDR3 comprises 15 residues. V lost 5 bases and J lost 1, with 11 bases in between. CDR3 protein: CASSRTAWNTGELFF. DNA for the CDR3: TGTGCCAGCAGCCGGACGGCTTGGAACACCGGGGAGCTGTTTTTT.

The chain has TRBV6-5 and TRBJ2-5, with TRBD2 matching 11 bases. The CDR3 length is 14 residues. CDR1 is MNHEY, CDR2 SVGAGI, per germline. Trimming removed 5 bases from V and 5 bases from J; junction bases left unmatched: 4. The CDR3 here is CASSRGLAGETQYF. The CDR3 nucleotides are TGTGCCAGCAGTCGCGGACTAGCGGGTGAGACCCAGTACTTC.

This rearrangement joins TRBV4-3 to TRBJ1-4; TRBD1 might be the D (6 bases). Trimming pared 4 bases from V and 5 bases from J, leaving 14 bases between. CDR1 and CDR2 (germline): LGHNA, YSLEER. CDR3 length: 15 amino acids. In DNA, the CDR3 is TGCGCCAGCAGCCTCGATGGGGGGCCGAATGAAAAACTGTTTTTT. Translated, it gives CASSLDGGPNEKLFF.

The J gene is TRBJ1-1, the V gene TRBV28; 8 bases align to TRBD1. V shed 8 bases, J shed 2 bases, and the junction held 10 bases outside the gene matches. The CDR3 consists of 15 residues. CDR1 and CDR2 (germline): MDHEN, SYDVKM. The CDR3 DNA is TGTGCCAGCTGTACACAGGGGGGATCAAACACTGAAGCTTTCTTT. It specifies CASCTQGGSNTEAFF.

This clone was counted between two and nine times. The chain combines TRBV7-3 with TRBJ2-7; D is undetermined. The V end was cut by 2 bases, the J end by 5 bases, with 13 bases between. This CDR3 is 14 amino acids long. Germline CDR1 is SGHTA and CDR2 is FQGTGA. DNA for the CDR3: TGTGCCAGCAGCTTAGAAAGGTCCCTTGACGAGCAGTACTTC. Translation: CASSLERSLDEQYF.

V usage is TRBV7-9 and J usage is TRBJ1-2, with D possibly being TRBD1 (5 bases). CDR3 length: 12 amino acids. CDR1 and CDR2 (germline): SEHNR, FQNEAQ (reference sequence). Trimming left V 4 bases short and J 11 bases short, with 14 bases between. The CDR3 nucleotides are TGTGCCAGCAGCTCGTCCGGGGCTATATACACCTTC. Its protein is CASSSSGAIYTF.

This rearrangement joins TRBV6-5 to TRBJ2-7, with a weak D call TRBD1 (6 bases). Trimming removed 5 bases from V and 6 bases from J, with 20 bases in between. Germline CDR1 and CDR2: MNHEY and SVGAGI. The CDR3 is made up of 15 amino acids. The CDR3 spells CASSNRQVDGGEQYF. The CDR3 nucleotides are TGTGCCAGCAGTAATAGACAGGTAGATGGGGGCGAGCAGTACTTC.

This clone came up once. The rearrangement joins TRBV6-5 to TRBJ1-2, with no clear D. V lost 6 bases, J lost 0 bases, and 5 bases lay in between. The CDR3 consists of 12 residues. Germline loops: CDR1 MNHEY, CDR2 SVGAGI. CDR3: CASRTANYGYTF. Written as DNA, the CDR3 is TGTGCCAGCAGAACCGCTAACTATGGCTACACCTTC.

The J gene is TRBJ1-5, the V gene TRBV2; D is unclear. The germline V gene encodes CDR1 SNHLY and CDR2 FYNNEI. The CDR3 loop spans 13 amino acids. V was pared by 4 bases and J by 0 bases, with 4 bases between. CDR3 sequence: CASSVDSNQPQHF. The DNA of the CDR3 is TGTGCCAGCAGTGTGGATAGCAATCAGCCCCAGCATTTT.

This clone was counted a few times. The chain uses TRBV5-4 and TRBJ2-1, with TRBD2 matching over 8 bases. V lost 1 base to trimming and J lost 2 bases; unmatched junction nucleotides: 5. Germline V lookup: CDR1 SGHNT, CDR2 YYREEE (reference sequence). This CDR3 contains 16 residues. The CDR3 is CASSLPGGVAYNEQFF. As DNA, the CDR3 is TGTGCCAGCAGCTTGCCGGGGGGGGTCGCCTACAATGAGCAGTTCTTC.

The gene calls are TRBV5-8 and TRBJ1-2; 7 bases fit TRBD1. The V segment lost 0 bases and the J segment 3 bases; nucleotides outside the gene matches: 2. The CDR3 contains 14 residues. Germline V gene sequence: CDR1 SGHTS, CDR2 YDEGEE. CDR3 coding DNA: TGTGCCAGCAGCTTGGGACAGGGTCACTATGGCTACACCTTC. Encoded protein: CASSLGQGHYGYTF.

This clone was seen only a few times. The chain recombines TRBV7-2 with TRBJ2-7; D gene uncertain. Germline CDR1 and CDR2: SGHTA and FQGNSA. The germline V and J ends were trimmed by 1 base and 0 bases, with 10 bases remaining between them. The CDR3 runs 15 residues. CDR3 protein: CASSLGAVSSYEQYF. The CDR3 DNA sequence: TGTGCCAGCAGCTTAGGCGCAGTGAGCTCCTACGAGCAGTACTTC.

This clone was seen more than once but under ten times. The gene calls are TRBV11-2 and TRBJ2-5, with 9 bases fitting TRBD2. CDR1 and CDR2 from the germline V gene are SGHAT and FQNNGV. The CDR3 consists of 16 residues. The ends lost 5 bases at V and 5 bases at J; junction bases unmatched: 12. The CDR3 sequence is CASSPGGREGRETQYF. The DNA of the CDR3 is TGTGCCAGCAGCCCAGGGGGGCGGGAGGGCCGGGAGACCCAGTACTTC.

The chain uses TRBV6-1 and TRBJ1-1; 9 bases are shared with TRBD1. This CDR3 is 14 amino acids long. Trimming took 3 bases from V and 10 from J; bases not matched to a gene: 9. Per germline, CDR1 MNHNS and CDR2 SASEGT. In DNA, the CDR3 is TGTGCCAGCAGTGATACACAGGGGGCGCGGGTAGCTTTCTTT. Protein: CASSDTQGARVAFF.

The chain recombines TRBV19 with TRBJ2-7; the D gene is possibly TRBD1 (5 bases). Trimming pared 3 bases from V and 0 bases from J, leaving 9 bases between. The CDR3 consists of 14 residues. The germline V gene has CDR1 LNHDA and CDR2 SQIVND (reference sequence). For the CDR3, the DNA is TGTGCCAGTAGTATGGGAAGGGGCTCCTACGAGCAGTACTTC. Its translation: CASSMGRGSYEQYF.

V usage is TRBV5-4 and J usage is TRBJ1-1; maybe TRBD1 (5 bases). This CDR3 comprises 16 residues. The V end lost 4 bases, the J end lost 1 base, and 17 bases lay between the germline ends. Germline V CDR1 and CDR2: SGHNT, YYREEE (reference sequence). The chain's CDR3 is CASSPGGALGNTEAFF. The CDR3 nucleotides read TGTGCCAGCAGCCCTGGAGGGGCATTGGGGAACACTGAAGCTTTCTTT.

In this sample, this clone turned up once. The CDR3 spells CASSQEPGANVLTF. As DNA, the CDR3 is TGCGCCAGCAGCCAAGAACCCGGGGCCAACGTCCTGACTTTC. This chain connects TRBV4-1 to TRBJ2-6; D uncertain. The ends were cut back, 0 bases at V and 4 bases at J, with 4 bases in the middle. The CDR3 is 14 residues long. CDR1 and CDR2 from the germline V gene are MGHRA and YSYEKL.